This T cell receptor beta chain is drawn from a study of T cells expressing NK-cell markers. Study information: Sorted T-cell subsets CD3+CD56+NKG2C+, CD3+CD56+NKG2C- and CD3+CD56-NKG2C+ were TCR beta-sequenced. Study-level results: The CD3+CD56-NKG2C+ fraction of a few donors was also led by these clonotypes.

A note on this clonotype: Antigen: not known.

TCRdb reworked the 5' RACE reads into one entry per CDR3 protein, no DNA. This repertoire includes fewer than 40,000 distinct CDR3 sequences. The V gene's germline CDR1 is KGHDR and CDR2 SFDVKD. This CDR3 is 15 amino acids long. Sequenced: blood T cells: a sorted CD56 or NKG2C T cell subset, CD4+ or CD8+ T cells, or bulk PBMC T cells (not recorded which). The TCR originated in a woman between 18 and 70 years old in good health. The chain employs TRBV24-1 and TRBJ2-3; there is no DNA to check the TCRdb D call of TRBD1. The chain's CDR3 is CATSDFEGRTDTQYF.